Listed below are T cell receptor beta chains from one sample, sequenced in a study of T cell responses to AZD1222 COVID-19 vaccine. Profiling relied on immunoSEQ multiplex PCR, and the TCRdb table lists in-frame clones only, not all of them. The sample holds 57,000 or so clones, approximately 83% seen once. Sequenced here: peripheral blood, sampled on day 0 of AZD1222 vaccination. All receptors come from an adult in good health. The CDR3 runs from the conserved cysteine through the conserved F or W. Fields, in order: D gene, J gene, V gene, clone size, CDR3 DNA, CDR3 protein. A D gene is named only where the DNA matches it firmly. Only some rows state a clone size, as once, few, many or a class for expanded clones.

d_gene: .; j_gene: TRBJ2-7; v_gene: TRBV4-3; abundance: .; CDR3nt: TGCGCCAGCAGCCAGAGCGGGTCCTACGAGCAGTACTTC; CDR3aa: CASSQSGSYEQYF
d_gene: .; j_gene: TRBJ2-3; v_gene: TRBV6-1; abundance: .; CDR3nt: TGTGCCAGCAGTGAAGTGGGGGGGGCCGCGGATACGCAGTATTTT; CDR3aa: CASSEVGGAADTQYF
d_gene: .; j_gene: TRBJ2-1; v_gene: TRBV4-3; abundance: few; CDR3nt: TGCGCCAGCAGCCAAGAAGAGGGACCCTACTACAATGAGCAGTTCTTC; CDR3aa: CASSQEEGPYYNEQFF
d_gene: .; j_gene: TRBJ1-2; v_gene: TRBV28; abundance: .; CDR3nt: TGTGCCAGCAGTACCCACACCACGGGGGGCTACACCTTC; CDR3aa: CASSTHTTGGYTF
d_gene: TRBD1; j_gene: TRBJ2-2; v_gene: TRBV5-1; abundance: .; CDR3nt: TGCGCCAGCAGCTCGCGGACAGGGGATAGCGGGGAGCTGTTTTTT; CDR3aa: CASSSRTGDSGELFF
d_gene: TRBD1; j_gene: TRBJ2-5; v_gene: TRBV7-9; abundance: .; CDR3nt: TGTGCCAGCAGCTCAGGACAGGGCCACCAAGAGACCCAGTACTTC; CDR3aa: CASSSGQGHQETQYF
d_gene: TRBD1; j_gene: TRBJ2-1; v_gene: TRBV27; abundance: .; CDR3nt: TGTGCCAGCAGCGACAGGGGATCCTACAATGAGCAGTTCTTC; CDR3aa: CASSDRGSYNEQFF
d_gene: .; j_gene: TRBJ1-2; v_gene: TRBV15; abundance: .; CDR3nt: TGTGCCACCAGCAGAGATCTGTGGGGGAACTATGGCTACACCTTC; CDR3aa: CATSRDLWGNYGYTF
d_gene: .; j_gene: TRBJ2-7; v_gene: TRBV7-8; abundance: .; CDR3nt: TGTGCCAGCAGCACCGGACGGGCTGGTGTCTACGAGCAGTACTTC; CDR3aa: CASSTGRAGVYEQYF
d_gene: .; j_gene: TRBJ2-1; v_gene: TRBV3-1/TRBV3-2; abundance: .; CDR3nt: TGTGCCAGCAGCCAAGATTACAATGAGCAGTTCTTC; CDR3aa: CASSQDYNEQFF
d_gene: .; j_gene: TRBJ1-1; v_gene: TRBV27; abundance: .; CDR3nt: TGTGCCAGCAGTTTATCTAGACAGCGTGAAGCTTTCTTT; CDR3aa: CASSLSRQREAFF
d_gene: .; j_gene: TRBJ1-1; v_gene: TRBV2; abundance: .; CDR3nt: TGTGCCAGCACGAGGGGAGCTGAAGCTTTCTTT; CDR3aa: CASTRGAEAFF
d_gene: .; j_gene: TRBJ2-7; v_gene: TRBV4-3; abundance: .; CDR3nt: TGCGCCAGCAGCCAGGAATGGGACCTCTCCTACGAGCAGTACTTC; CDR3aa: CASSQEWDLSYEQYF
d_gene: TRBD1; j_gene: TRBJ2-7; v_gene: TRBV7-9; abundance: .; CDR3nt: TGTGCCAGCAGCAAGCCGGGACAGGGACCTTCCTACGAGCAGTACTTC; CDR3aa: CASSKPGQGPSYEQYF
d_gene: TRBD2; j_gene: TRBJ2-1; v_gene: TRBV7-8; abundance: .; CDR3nt: TGTGCCAGCAGCACAAGCGGGGGTTACTACAATGAGCAGTTCTTC; CDR3aa: CASSTSGGYYNEQFF
d_gene: .; j_gene: TRBJ1-1; v_gene: TRBV20-1; abundance: .; CDR3nt: TGCAGTGCTAGTAGCCCGACACAGAGGGTCACTGAAGCTTTCTTT; CDR3aa: CSASSPTQRVTEAFF
d_gene: .; j_gene: TRBJ2-3; v_gene: TRBV7-7; abundance: .; CDR3nt: TGTGCTAGCAGCTTAGGGAGCTTGGGCACAGATACGCAGTATTTT; CDR3aa: CASSLGSLGTDTQYF
d_gene: TRBD1; j_gene: TRBJ1-5; v_gene: TRBV19; abundance: .; CDR3nt: TGTGCCAGTAGTATAGGACAGGGCACTTTTCAGCCCCAGCATTTT; CDR3aa: CASSIGQGTFQPQHF
d_gene: .; j_gene: TRBJ1-2; v_gene: TRBV12-3/TRBV12-4; abundance: .; CDR3nt: TGTGCCAGCAGTTCAGCAGGGATCTATGGCTACACCTTC; CDR3aa: CASSSAGIYGYTF
d_gene: TRBD1; j_gene: TRBJ2-2; v_gene: TRBV24-1; abundance: .; CDR3nt: TGTGCCACCAGTGATGGGGACAGGGGGGTGAACGGGGAGCTGTTTTTT; CDR3aa: CATSDGDRGVNGELFF
d_gene: .; j_gene: TRBJ2-2; v_gene: TRBV3-1/TRBV3-2; abundance: few; CDR3nt: TGTGCCAGCAGCGAGGGATTGGGGGAGTCCGGGGAGCTGTTTTTT; CDR3aa: CASSEGLGESGELFF
d_gene: .; j_gene: TRBJ1-1; v_gene: TRBV3-1/TRBV3-2; abundance: .; CDR3nt: TGTGCCAGCAGCCACCTCGGGGGGAACACTGAAGCTTTCTTT; CDR3aa: CASSHLGGNTEAFF
d_gene: TRBD1; j_gene: TRBJ2-1; v_gene: TRBV2; abundance: few; CDR3nt: TGTGCCAGCACTGATTTATATACGGGACAGCCCAACAATGAGCAGTTCTTC; CDR3aa: CASTDLYTGQPNNEQFF
d_gene: TRBD1; j_gene: TRBJ1-5; v_gene: TRBV15; abundance: .; CDR3nt: TGTGCCACCAGCTCCGTAAGGGGGCAAGGACAGCCCCAGCATTTT; CDR3aa: CATSSVRGQGQPQHF
d_gene: .; j_gene: TRBJ2-7; v_gene: TRBV7-6; abundance: once; CDR3nt: TGTGCCAGCAGCGATCCGGGGGCAGGGGCCGAGCAGTACTTC; CDR3aa: CASSDPGAGAEQYF
d_gene: .; j_gene: TRBJ2-1; v_gene: TRBV24-1; abundance: .; CDR3nt: TGTGCCACCAGTGAAAGTGGGGGGGCCCATGAGCAGTTCTTC; CDR3aa: CATSESGGAHEQFF
d_gene: TRBD1; j_gene: TRBJ2-2; v_gene: TRBV27; abundance: .; CDR3nt: TGTGCCAGCAGCAGACAGGGTACGAGCGGGGAGCTGTTTTTT; CDR3aa: CASSRQGTSGELFF
d_gene: .; j_gene: TRBJ2-1; v_gene: TRBV7-2; abundance: .; CDR3nt: TGTGCCAGCAGCTTAGACAGCTACAATGAGCAGTTCTTC; CDR3aa: CASSLDSYNEQFF
d_gene: .; j_gene: TRBJ2-1; v_gene: TRBV4-3; abundance: few; CDR3nt: TGCGCCAGCAGCCCCCGATCGGGGGCGTACAATGAGCAGTTCTTC; CDR3aa: CASSPRSGAYNEQFF
d_gene: .; j_gene: TRBJ1-1; v_gene: TRBV2; abundance: few; CDR3nt: TGTGCCAGCAGTGAAATGGTGGCTGAAGCTTTCTTT; CDR3aa: CASSEMVAEAFF
d_gene: .; j_gene: TRBJ1-2; v_gene: TRBV28; abundance: .; CDR3nt: TGTGCCAGCAGTTCCCCGGCAGGCGGTTGGGATGGCTACACCTTC; CDR3aa: CASSSPAGGWDGYTF
d_gene: .; j_gene: TRBJ1-2; v_gene: TRBV21-1; abundance: .; CDR3nt: TGTGCCGTCACGCCCGAAGGGAACTATGGCTACACCTTC; CDR3aa: CAVTPEGNYGYTF
d_gene: .; j_gene: TRBJ2-7; v_gene: TRBV13; abundance: once; CDR3nt: TGTGCCAGCAGCTTGACCCAGTCCTACGAGCAGTACTTC; CDR3aa: CASSLTQSYEQYF
d_gene: .; j_gene: TRBJ2-5; v_gene: TRBV9; abundance: .; CDR3nt: TGTGCCAGCAGCGTAGGGAATGTTGGGGAAGAGACCCAGTACTTC; CDR3aa: CASSVGNVGEETQYF
d_gene: TRBD1; j_gene: TRBJ1-3; v_gene: TRBV5-5; abundance: .; CDR3nt: TGTGCCAGCAGCTTGGCTGGACAGGCAGTTGGAAACACCATATATTTT; CDR3aa: CASSLAGQAVGNTIYF
d_gene: .; j_gene: TRBJ2-7; v_gene: TRBV27; abundance: .; CDR3nt: TGTGCCAGCAGTCCCCAGGCAGGGAATTACGAGCAGTACTTC; CDR3aa: CASSPQAGNYEQYF
d_gene: .; j_gene: TRBJ1-1; v_gene: TRBV21-1; abundance: .; CDR3nt: TGTGCCAGCAGCAAAGCCGCGGACAATGGGGCTGGCACTGAAGCTTTCTTT; CDR3aa: CASSKAADNGAGTEAFF
d_gene: .; j_gene: TRBJ1-4; v_gene: TRBV5-8; abundance: few; CDR3nt: TGTGCCAGCAGCTTCCAAGGGGCACCAACTAATGAAAAACTGTTTTTT; CDR3aa: CASSFQGAPTNEKLFF
d_gene: TRBD1; j_gene: TRBJ1-1; v_gene: TRBV7-2; abundance: .; CDR3nt: TGTGCCAGCAGCTTTTCCCGGACAGGGAACACTGAAGCTTTCTTT; CDR3aa: CASSFSRTGNTEAFF
d_gene: .; j_gene: TRBJ1-2; v_gene: TRBV5-1; abundance: .; CDR3nt: TGCGCCAGCAGCTTTACTGGGGGCGACTATGGCTACACCTTC; CDR3aa: CASSFTGGDYGYTF
d_gene: .; j_gene: TRBJ1-1; v_gene: TRBV19; abundance: .; CDR3nt: TGTGCCAGTAGTATAAAACGCAACACTGAAGCTTTCTTT; CDR3aa: CASSIKRNTEAFF
d_gene: .; j_gene: TRBJ2-2; v_gene: TRBV5-6; abundance: .; CDR3nt: TGTGCCAGCAGCTCCCCTCCCGGGGAGCTGTTTTTT; CDR3aa: CASSSPPGELFF
d_gene: TRBD1; j_gene: TRBJ2-3; v_gene: TRBV9; abundance: .; CDR3nt: TGTGCCAGCAGCACTTCAGGGGGACCTACGCAGTATTTT; CDR3aa: CASSTSGGPTQYF
d_gene: .; j_gene: TRBJ1-3; v_gene: TRBV6-2/TRBV6-3; abundance: .; CDR3nt: TGTGCCAGCAGTCCGAGGTCGAACACCATATATTTT; CDR3aa: CASSPRSNTIYF
d_gene: TRBD1; j_gene: TRBJ2-2; v_gene: TRBV11-3; abundance: .; CDR3nt: TGTGCCAGCAGCTTTGACAGGGGCGGCGCCGGGGAGCTGTTTTTT; CDR3aa: CASSFDRGGAGELFF
d_gene: .; j_gene: TRBJ2-5; v_gene: TRBV30; abundance: .; CDR3nt: TGTGCCTGGTGTGTAGATGCGACCTACCAAGAGACCCAGTACTTC; CDR3aa: CAWCVDATYQETQYF